This TCR beta chain was identified during a study of OX40 agonist ivuxolimab in advanced cancers. Overall study context: Hepatocellular carcinoma, melanoma, renal cell or head and neck cancer was diagnosed in the dose-escalation patients. Study conclusions and caveats: The average count of expanded clones was higher among CD8+ T cells than among CD4+.

Produced via immunoSEQ multiplex PCR; TCRdb's table is partial and in-frame only. In the table there are 98,000 or so clones, around 93% of which are singletons. A note on this clone: Its matching antigen is unknown.

The CDR3 has 13 residues. In germline, CDR1 is KGHSH, CDR2 LQKENI. V lost 3 bases, J lost 3 bases, and 8 bases lay in between. V gene TRBV18 combines with J gene TRBJ1-1; no reliable D call. This specimen consisted of CD4+ or CD8+ T cells sorted from blood, obtained in a trial of the OX40 agonist ivuxolimab. The receptor was derived from an adult with an advanced solid tumor such as melanoma, head and neck, liver or kidney cancer. CDR3 DNA sequence: TGTGCCAGCTCACCCTCAAGAGACACTGAAGCTTTCTTT. It encodes CASSPSRDTEAFF.